The entry below describes one T cell receptor beta chain. Its target is not known. The sample originates from a study of vaccination and CD4 T cells after COVID-19. The assay that was used to sequence DNA from cultured CD4+ T cells was the Oncomine TCR Beta short-read assay. One entry per CDR3 protein, called by TCRdb with MiXCR from the PCR reads. The repertoire has about 4,400 distinct CDR3 sequences, under 30% of them found once; the top ten carry about 49%. The CDR3 sequence is 16 residues long. Germline-derived CDR1 and CDR2 are LGHNA and YSLEER. The V segment lost 4 bases and the J segment 4 bases; nucleotides outside the gene matches: 12. Stated treatment: roughly 10-day PBMC culture with coronavirus spike peptide pools or control peptides (ViraFEST assay). The unexposed donor provided CD4+ T cells, which were taken before the COVID-19 pandemic (2011-2018).

V and J are TRBV4-3 and TRBJ1-2; 7 bases agree with TRBD1. The sample was CD4+ T cells from blood, cultured in vitro. The clonotype originates from a human donor in good health. The CDR3 spells CASSPAGTAGAYGYTF. Written as DNA, the CDR3 is TGCGCCAGCAGCCCCGCTGGGACAGCAGGAGCCTATGGCTACACCTTC.